These 3 T cell receptor beta chains came from one sample sequenced in a study of PD-L1 blockade in urothelial cancer. Time point of the sample: pretreatment peripheral blood. Produced via immunoSEQ multiplex PCR; TCRdb's table is partial and in-frame only. The table lists 85,000 to 95,000 clones, around 87% of them singletons. Sequencing used PBMCs, obtained around atezolizumab (anti-PD-L1) treatment. The receptor set was obtained from a man aged 55 to 69 with urothelial cancer.

The chain has TRBV18 and TRBJ2-3; the match to TRBD1 covers 7 bases. Germline V CDR1 and CDR2: KGHSH, LQKENI. V shed 6 bases, J shed 5 bases, and the junction held 5 bases outside the gene matches. This CDR3 has 13 amino acids. The CDR3 loop is CASSENRGDTQYF. The CDR3 DNA is TGTGCCAGCTCGGAGAACAGGGGAGATACGCAGTATTTT.

This sequence joins TRBV6-1 and TRBJ1-2, with TRBD1 matching 7 bases. The J segment lost 3 bases and the V segment lost 0 bases, leaving 1 base of the junction unmatched. The germline V gene has CDR1 MNHNS and CDR2 SASEGT. The CDR3 covers 14 residues. The CDR3 loop reads CASSEAGGDYGYTF. The CDR3 coding sequence is TGTGCCAGCAGTGAAGCAGGGGGCGACTATGGCTACACCTTC.

J is TRBJ1-4 and V is TRBV5-1, with D perhaps TRBD1 (5 bases). Germline assignment: CDR1 SGHRS and CDR2 YFSETQ. V gave up 0 bases and J gave up 7 bases, with 13 bases separating them. This CDR3 is built from 15 residues. The CDR3: CASSLVQGAGEKLFF. CDR3 in DNA: TGCGCCAGCAGCTTGGTTCAGGGCGCAGGTGAAAAACTGTTTTTT.